This T cell receptor beta chain was sequenced in a study of cytomegalovirus exposure and HLA in healthy donors. Study results and limitations: When analyzed later, a missense DCLRE1C variant was found to be linked to TCR beta V- and J-gene trimming.

Amplification used 60 Vbeta primers and 13 Jbeta primers. The method was immunoSEQ multiplex PCR; TCRdb's version includes in-frame clones alone and lacks a portion of them. The sample contains about 78,000 clones, around 70% of which appear only once. This CDR3 contains 14 residues. With V trimmed by 7 bases and J by 2 bases, 6 bases remained unmatched. CDR1 is MNHEY, CDR2 SVGAGI, per germline. In regard to this clone: The antigen remains undetermined.

The receptor was isolated from a woman aged 40 to 55 in good health and CMV-seropositive. The chain employs TRBV6-5 and TRBJ1-2; 8 positions match TRBD1. Sequencing was done on a sample of PBMCs. CDR3 coding DNA: TGTGCCAGCATAGACAGGGGCCCCAACTATGGCTACACCTTC. Translation: CASIDRGPNYGYTF.